The 18 T cell receptor beta chains given below trace back to one sample, sequenced in a study of shared clonotypes between healthy human individuals. Assay used: immunoSEQ multiplex PCR; TCRdb lists only in-frame clones, some missing. The table lists some 1.5 million clones, around 98% of them singletons. Sequencing was done on a sample of naive CD4+ T cells sorted from blood. As to subset: CD45RA+ positively selected. These receptors all stem from a man aged 25-40 years in good health.

The chain employs TRBV25-1 and TRBJ1-1; D unclear. Germline V gene sequence: CDR1 MGHDK, CDR2 SYGVNS. Trimming stripped 1 base from V and 10 bases from J, with 16 bases between. This CDR3 is built from 14 residues. The CDR3 DNA reads TGTGCCAGCAGTGAATTAGGGCCAGCTCGCGCAGCTTTCTTT. Its translation is CASSELGPARAAFF.

The chain has TRBV14 and TRBJ2-5; 7 positions agree with TRBD1. Germline CDR1 is SGHDN and CDR2 is FVKESK. CDR3 length: 13 amino acids. Germline trimming cut 4 bases from V and 9 bases from J; bases unmatched to any gene: 8. CDR3 coding DNA: TGTGCCAGCAGCCGCCGACAGGGATCGTCCCAGTACTTC. This encodes CASSRRQGSSQYF.

The V call is TRBV6-4, the J call TRBJ2-1; 12 bases line up with TRBD2. The CDR3 spans 15 residues. The V gene's germline CDR1 is MRHNA and CDR2 SNTAGT. V dropped 4 bases and J dropped 8; count of bases not matched to a gene: 6. The CDR3 protein is CASSARLAGGHEQFF. DNA for the CDR3: TGTGCCAGCAGTGCCCGGCTAGCGGGAGGGCATGAGCAGTTCTTC.

The chain carries TRBV7-2 and TRBJ2-7, with 13 bases lining up with TRBD2. Trimming cost V 4 bases and J 4 bases; bases outside gene matches: 7. Germline loops: CDR1 SGHTA, CDR2 FQGNSA. There are 16 residues in the CDR3. CDR3 sequence (DNA): TGTGCCAGCAGCTCCCGGCGGACTAGCGGGAGTTACGAGCAGTACTTC. Translated, it gives CASSSRRTSGSYEQYF. Complete variable domain (other parts from reference TRBV7-2 and TRBJ2-7): GAGVSQSPSNKVTEKGKDVELRCDPISGHTALYWYRQSLGQGLEFLIYFQGNSAPDKSGLPSDRFSAERTGGSVSTLTIQRTQQEDSAVYLCASSSRRTSGSYEQYFGPGTRLTVT.

This chain connects TRBV5-4 to TRBJ2-7; D is unresolved. Germline loops: CDR1 SGHNT, CDR2 YYREEE (reference sequence). Trimming left V 0 bases short and J 12 bases short, with 10 bases between. This CDR3 is built from 11 residues. CDR3 sequence reads: CASSLARKPYF. The DNA for the CDR3 is TGTGCCAGCAGCTTGGCCCGGAAACCGTACTTC.

J is TRBJ2-2 and V is TRBV5-1, with D perhaps matching TRBD1 or TRBD2 (5 bases each). Trimming took 6 bases from V and 1 from J, leaving 13 bases between them. Germline CDR1 reads SGHRS; CDR2 reads YFSETQ. The CDR3 is 15 residues long. The CDR3 DNA reads as TGCGCCAGCACCTTTGGGGGACGGAACACCGGGGAGCTGTTTTTT. This codes for CASTFGGRNTGELFF.

V and J are TRBV5-1 and TRBJ2-5; 10 positions agree with TRBD2. Germline V gives CDR1 SGHRS, CDR2 YFSETQ. The CDR3 is 16 amino acids. Unmatched junction bases numbered 7, after V lost 0 bases and J lost 5 bases. CDR3 loop: CASSLALAGAKETQYF. Written as DNA, the CDR3 is TGCGCCAGCAGCTTGGCCCTAGCGGGAGCTAAGGAGACCCAGTACTTC.

This chain connects TRBV6-5 to TRBJ2-5, with D unresolved. Between the trimmed V and J ends, which lost 0 bases and 4 bases, there was a span of 9 bases. The CDR3 is 14 amino acids. CDR1 and CDR2 from the germline V gene are MNHEY and SVGAGI. The CDR3 loop is CASSYSRLSETQYF. DNA of the CDR3: TGTGCCAGCAGTTACTCTAGGCTATCAGAGACCCAGTACTTC.

This clone occurred once. The V and J genes are TRBV2 and TRBJ2-1; D is unresolved. The CDR3 spans 12 residues. The germline CDR1 and CDR2 sequences are SNHLY and FYNNEI. V shed 8 bases and J shed 1 base, with 6 bases lying between them. The CDR3 is CASADSYNEQFF. The DNA for the CDR3 is TGTGCCAGCGCCGATTCCTACAATGAGCAGTTCTTC.

The chain couples TRBV7-2 to TRBJ1-1; D not certain. Between the trimmed V and J ends, which lost 4 bases and 0 bases, there was a span of 9 bases. This CDR3 has 14 residues. Germline CDR1 is SGHTA and CDR2 is FQGNSA. The CDR3 nucleotides are TGTGCCAGCAGCTGGGTTGGGCTGAACACTGAAGCTTTCTTT. Protein product: CASSWVGLNTEAFF.

This chain links TRBV10-3 with TRBJ2-2; the D gene could be TRBD1 or TRBD2 (5 bases each). This CDR3 spans 17 amino acids. V gave up 3 bases and J gave up 4 bases, with 18 bases separating them. The germline V gene has CDR1 ENHRY and CDR2 SYGVKD. DNA for the CDR3: TGTGCCATCAGTGACCCCAGGGCCTTCCGGGGCACCGGGGAGCTGTTTTTT. This translates into CAISDPRAFRGTGELFF.

V and J are TRBV5-1 and TRBJ1-4; no clear D. V lost 7 bases and J 2 bases, leaving 12 bases between the germline ends. Germline V lookup: CDR1 SGHRS, CDR2 YFSETQ. The CDR3 consists of 14 residues. Here the CDR3 reads CASRWAVTNEKLFF. DNA for the CDR3: TGCGCCAGCCGGTGGGCTGTCACTAATGAAAAACTGTTTTTT.

The rearrangement joins TRBV5-1 to TRBJ2-3, with 11 bases fitting TRBD2. J gave up 1 base and V 4 bases, and 2 bases lay outside the gene matches. The CDR3 is made up of 15 amino acids. Per germline, CDR1 SGHRS and CDR2 YFSETQ. CDR3 sequence (DNA): TGCGCCAGCAGCACTAGCGGGAGTGGCACAGATACGCAGTATTTT. This sequence encodes CASSTSGSGTDTQYF.

On this clone itself: The conserved phenylalanine or tryptophan normally closing the CDR3 is absent here, so this likely arose from a read error. Because the CDR3's place on the DNA is in doubt, the DNA is left out and the CDR3 is given as listed by TCRdb. The rearrangement uses TRBV28 and TRBJ1-2; the D call of TRBD1 is as the table states it, not checked on the DNA. The CDR3 is 14 amino acids long, termini counted. Germline CDR1 is MDHEN and CDR2 is SYDVKM. CDR3 region: CASSFHSDRGRLLS.

This clone was counted once. This rearrangement joins TRBV28 to TRBJ2-7; 10 positions agree with TRBD1. V lost 4 bases to trimming and J lost 6 bases; unmatched junction nucleotides: 9. The CDR3 loop spans 15 amino acids. Germline V gene lookup returns CDR1 MDHEN and CDR2 SYDVKM. In DNA, the CDR3 is TGTGCCAGCAGTTACGGGACAGGGGAGTTTGGCGAGCAGTACTTC. As protein: CASSYGTGEFGEQYF.

CDR3 residues: CASSRARSYEQYF. The CDR3 DNA reads TGTGCCAGCAGTCGGGCGAGGTCCTACGAGCAGTACTTC. The rearrangement uses TRBV27 and TRBJ2-7; D not resolved. CDR3 length equals 13 residues. Germline loops: CDR1 MNHEY, CDR2 SMNVEV (reference sequence). Deletions cut 5 bases from V and 1 base from J, with 9 bases between.

The chain joins TRBV6-5 to TRBJ2-2; D ambiguous. CDR1 and CDR2 (germline): MNHEY, SVGAGI. Trimming pared 0 bases from V and 2 bases from J, leaving 7 bases between. The CDR3 extends over 15 amino acids. The CDR3 nucleotides read TGTGCCAGCAGTTACTCGAACAGAAACACCGGGGAGCTGTTTTTT. The encoded protein is CASSYSNRNTGELFF.

This chain links TRBV28 with TRBJ1-5; weak D call: TRBD1 (5 bases). This CDR3 comprises 14 residues. The V gene's germline CDR1 is MDHEN and CDR2 SYDVKM. Trimming removed 5 bases from V and 7 bases from J, with 15 bases in between. The CDR3 DNA reads as TGTGCCAGCAGTACGAGGGGTTGGGGACAGCCCCAGCATTTT. Protein product: CASSTRGWGQPQHF.